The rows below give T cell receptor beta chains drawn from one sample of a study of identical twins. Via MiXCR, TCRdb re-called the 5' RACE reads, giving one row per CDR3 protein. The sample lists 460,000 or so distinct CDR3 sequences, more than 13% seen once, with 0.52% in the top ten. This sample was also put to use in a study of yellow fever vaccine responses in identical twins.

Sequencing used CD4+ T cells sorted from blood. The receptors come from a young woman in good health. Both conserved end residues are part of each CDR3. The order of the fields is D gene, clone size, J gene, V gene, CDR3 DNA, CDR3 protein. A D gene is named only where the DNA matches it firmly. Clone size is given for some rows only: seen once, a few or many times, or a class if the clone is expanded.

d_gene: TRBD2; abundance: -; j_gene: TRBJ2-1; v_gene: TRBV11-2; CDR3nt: TGTGCCAGCAGCTCCTGGACTAGCGGGGTATACAATGAGCAGTTCTTC; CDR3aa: CASSSWTSGVYNEQFF
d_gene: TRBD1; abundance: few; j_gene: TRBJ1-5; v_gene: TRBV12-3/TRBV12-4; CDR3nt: TGTGCCAGCAGTCTGGACAGGGGGACCGTTAGCAATCAGCCCCAGCATTTT; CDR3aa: CASSLDRGTVSNQPQHF
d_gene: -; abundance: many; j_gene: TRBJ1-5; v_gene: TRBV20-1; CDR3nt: TGCAGTGCTAGAGATTATGCGGGACACCAGAATCAGCCCCAGCATTTT; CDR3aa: CSARDYAGHQNQPQHF
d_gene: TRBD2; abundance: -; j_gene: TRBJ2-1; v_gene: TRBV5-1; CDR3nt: TGCGCCAGCAGCTTGGGGACTAGCGCGTACAATGAGCAGTTCTTC; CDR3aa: CASSLGTSAYNEQFF
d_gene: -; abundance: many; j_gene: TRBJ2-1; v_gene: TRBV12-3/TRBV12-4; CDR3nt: TGTGCGACTTCAGGGGGAGGTAGCTCCTACAATGAGCAGTTCTTC; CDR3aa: CATSGGGSSYNEQFF
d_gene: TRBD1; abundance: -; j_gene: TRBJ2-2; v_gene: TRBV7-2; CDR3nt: TGTGCCAGCAGAGGGACAGGGGGGAACACCGGGGAGCTGTTTTTT; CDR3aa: CASRGTGGNTGELFF
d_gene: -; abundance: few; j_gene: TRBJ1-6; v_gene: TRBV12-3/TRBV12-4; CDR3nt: TGTGCCAGCAGTTTGGGGCCAGTTCGAAATTCACCCCTCCACTTT; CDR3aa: CASSLGPVRNSPLHF
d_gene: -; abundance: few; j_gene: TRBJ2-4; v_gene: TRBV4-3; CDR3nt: TGCGCCAGCAGCCATTCCCAGGGAGAGGGGAGAAACATTCAGTACTTC; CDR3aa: CASSHSQGEGRNIQYF
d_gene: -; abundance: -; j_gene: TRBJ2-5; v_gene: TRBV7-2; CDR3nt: TGTGCCAGCAGCGCTAGGGGGTGGGAGACCCAGTACTTC; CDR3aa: CASSARGWETQYF
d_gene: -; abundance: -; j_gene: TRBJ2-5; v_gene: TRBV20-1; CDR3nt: TGCAGTGCTAGGCCACCCCGACAAGGCTGGGGGGCCCAGTACTTC; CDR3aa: CSARPPRQGWGAQYF
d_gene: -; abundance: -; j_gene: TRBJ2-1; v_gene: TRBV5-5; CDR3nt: TGTGCCAGCAGCTTGGCTCCGGGACTCCTTCCCTACAATGAGCAGTTCTTC; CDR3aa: CASSLAPGLLPYNEQFF
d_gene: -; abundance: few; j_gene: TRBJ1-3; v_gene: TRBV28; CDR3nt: TGTGCCAGCGGCGAGGGGGGTAATGGAAACACCATATATTTT; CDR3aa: CASGEGGNGNTIYF
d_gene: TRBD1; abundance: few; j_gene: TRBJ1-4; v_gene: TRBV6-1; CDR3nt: TGTGCCAGCAGCACCTGGGGACAGAAGGAAAAACTGTTTTTT; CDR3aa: CASSTWGQKEKLFF
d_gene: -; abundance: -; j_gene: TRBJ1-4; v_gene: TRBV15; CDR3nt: TGTGCCACCAGCACCGCCGGACGGAAAAATGAAAAACTGTTTTTT; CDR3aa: CATSTAGRKNEKLFF
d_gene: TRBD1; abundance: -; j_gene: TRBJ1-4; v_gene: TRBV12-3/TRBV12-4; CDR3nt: TGTGCCAGCAGTCCACAGGGGACCGTATTAGCAGCAACTAATGAAAAACTGTTTTTT; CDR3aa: CASSPQGTVLAATNEKLFF
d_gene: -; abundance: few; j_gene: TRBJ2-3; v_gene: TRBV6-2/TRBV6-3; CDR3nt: TGTGCCAGCAGTTACTCGAGGGGAAGCACAGATACGCAGTATTTT; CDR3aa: CASSYSRGSTDTQYF
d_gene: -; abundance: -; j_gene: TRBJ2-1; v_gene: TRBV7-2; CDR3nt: TGTGCCAGCAGCCCCCCGAGCGAGTGGAATGAGCAGTTCTTC; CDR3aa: CASSPPSEWNEQFF